This entry is about one T cell receptor beta chain. The record originates from a study of blood T cell repertoires in COVID-19. Study overall: T cells, B-cell-depleted T cells, or PBMCs provided the cDNA or gDNA that served as material.

Authors' analysis steps: Researchers report that nucleated cell counts were estimated from reference gene primer amplification. Some clones are missing from TCRdb's copy, which holds only in-frame ones; the method was immunoSEQ multiplex PCR. V, J and clone size derive from that table, while D and trimming were established from the DNA sequence. The data hold 190,000 or so clones, with around 85% observed a single time. CDR3 size: 17 residues. Enrollees, about 18 to 89 years old, lived in approximately 24 US areas. Clinical history as reported by participants underpinned cohort assignment. The source of this sequence is a man in his forties who had recovered from COVID-19. Sequenced: PBMCs or T cells enriched from blood (not recorded which). The chain uses TRBV21-1 and TRBJ2-7; TRBD1, the D gene given by the table, was not confirmed from the DNA. TRBV21-1 is a pseudogene. The CDR3: CASSKVSDRSPSYEQYF. The DNA of the CDR3 is TGTGCCAGCAGCAAAGTCTCGGACAGGTCTCCCTCCTACGAGCAGTACTTC.